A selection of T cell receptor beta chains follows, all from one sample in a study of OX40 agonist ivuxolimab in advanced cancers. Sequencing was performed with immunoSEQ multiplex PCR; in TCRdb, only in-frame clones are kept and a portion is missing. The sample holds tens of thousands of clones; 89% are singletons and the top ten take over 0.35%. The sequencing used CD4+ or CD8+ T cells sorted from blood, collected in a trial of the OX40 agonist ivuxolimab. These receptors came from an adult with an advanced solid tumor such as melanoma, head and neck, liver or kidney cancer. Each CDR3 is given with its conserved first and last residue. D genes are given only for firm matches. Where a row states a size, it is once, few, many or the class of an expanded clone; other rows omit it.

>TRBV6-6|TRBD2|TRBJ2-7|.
TGTGCCAGCAGTTCGGGACTAGCGGGATCCGAGCAGTACTTC
CASSSGLAGSEQYF
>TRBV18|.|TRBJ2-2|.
TGTGCCAGCTCACCACTTATAGGCCCCGGGGAGCTGTTTTTT
CASSPLIGPGELFF
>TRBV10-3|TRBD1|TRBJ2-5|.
TGTGCCATCAGTGTGGGACAGAACCAAGAGACCCAGTACTTC
CAISVGQNQETQYF
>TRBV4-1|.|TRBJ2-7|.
TGCGCCAGCAGCCAAGTTCATTTAAGCTCCTACGAGCAGTACTTC
CASSQVHLSSYEQYF
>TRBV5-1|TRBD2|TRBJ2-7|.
TGCGCCAGCAGCCGATACGGACTAGCCGCTGAGCAGTACTTC
CASSRYGLAAEQYF
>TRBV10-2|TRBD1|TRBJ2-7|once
TGCGCCAGCAGTGAACAGCCGGGACAGGGGTATGTGCAGTACTTC
CASSEQPGQGYVQYF
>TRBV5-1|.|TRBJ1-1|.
TGCGCCAGCAGCTATGACATCTTGAACACTGAAGCTTTCTTT
CASSYDILNTEAFF
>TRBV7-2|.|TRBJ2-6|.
TGTGCCAGCAGCGCCACCGGGACAACTGGGGCCAACGTCCTGACTTTC
CASSATGTTGANVLTF
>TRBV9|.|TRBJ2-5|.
TGTGCCAGCAGCGCGACAGCCCAAGAGACCCAGTACTTC
CASSATAQETQYF
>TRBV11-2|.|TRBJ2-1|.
TGTGCCTCTCAGAGGCTAGCCCTCTCCGATGAGCAGTTCTTC
CASQRLALSDEQFF
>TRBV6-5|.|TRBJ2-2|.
TGTGCCAGCTCTCTGCAATTCACCGGGGAGCTGTTTTTT
CASSLQFTGELFF
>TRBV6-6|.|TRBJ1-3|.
TGTGCCAGCAGTTTTCCGGACAGACCTACTGGAAACACCATATATTTT
CASSFPDRPTGNTIYF
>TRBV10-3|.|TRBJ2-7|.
TGTGCCACGGGGACGGTCTCCTACGAGCAGTACTTC
CATGTVSYEQYF
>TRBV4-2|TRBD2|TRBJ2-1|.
TGTGCCAGCAGCCGAGACTTGGGGACTAGCGTATACAATGAGCAGTTCTTC
CASSRDLGTSVYNEQFF
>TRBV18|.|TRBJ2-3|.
TGTGCCAGCTCACCACGCGGGCAGGGATACACAGATACGCAGTATTTT
CASSPRGQGYTDTQYF
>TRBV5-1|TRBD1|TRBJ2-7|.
TGCGCCAGCAGTTGGGGGACAGGGGGTAACTACGAGCAGTACTTC
CASSWGTGGNYEQYF
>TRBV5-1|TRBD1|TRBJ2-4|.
TGCGCCAGCAGCCCGACACAGGGGAGTCTCGACATTCAGTACTTC
CASSPTQGSLDIQYF
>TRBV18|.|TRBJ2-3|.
TGTGCCAGCTCACTCGGTTCTGGCACAGATACGCAGTATTTT
CASSLGSGTDTQYF
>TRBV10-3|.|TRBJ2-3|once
TGTGCCATCAGTGTGGAAGGGCCCCGCACAGATACGCAGTATTTT
CAISVEGPRTDTQYF
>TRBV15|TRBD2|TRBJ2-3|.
TGTGCCACCAGCACCCCCCTAGCGGCCAGCACAGATACGCAGTATTTT
CATSTPLAASTDTQYF
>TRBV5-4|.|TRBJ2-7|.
TGTGCCAGCAGCACTAGCTATACGGGTGGCGAGCAGTACTTC
CASSTSYTGGEQYF